The entry below describes one T cell receptor beta chain. Its antigen is undetermined. The record originates from a study of cytomegalovirus exposure and HLA in healthy donors. Overall study: Prior work identified 120 million or so unique TCR beta sequences in some 200 million T cells.

Overall study findings and caveats: Further analysis, carried out later, found HLA-associated TCR beta chains more clonally expanded than equally common other chains. CMV serostatus was the only recorded immune exposure for donors.

A multiplex PCR was run with 60 Vbeta primers and 13 Jbeta primers. Method: immunoSEQ multiplex PCR; TCRdb's copy keeps in-frame clones and lacks some. The data contain approximately 220,000 clones, over 70% of them singletons. From germline, CDR1 is MGHDK and CDR2 SYGVNS. The CDR3 loop spans 13 amino acids. The J segment lost 7 bases and the V segment lost 6 bases, leaving 2 bases of the junction unmatched. Material: PBMCs. The chain has TRBV25-1 and TRBJ2-4; 11 bases are shared with TRBD2. The sequence derives from a boy aged 2-9 years in good health and CMV-seronegative. The CDR3 here is CASSRLAGNIQYF. For the CDR3, the DNA is TGTGCCAGCAGCAGACTAGCGGGGAACATTCAGTACTTC.